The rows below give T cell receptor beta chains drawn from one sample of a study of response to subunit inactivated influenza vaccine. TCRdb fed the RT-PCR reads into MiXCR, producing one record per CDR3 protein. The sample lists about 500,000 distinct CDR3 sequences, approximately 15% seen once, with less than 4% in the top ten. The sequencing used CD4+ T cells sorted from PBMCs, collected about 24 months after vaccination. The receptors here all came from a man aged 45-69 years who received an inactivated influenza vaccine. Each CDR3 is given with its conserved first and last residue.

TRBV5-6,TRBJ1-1,CASSFWNSEVDAFF
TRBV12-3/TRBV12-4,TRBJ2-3,CASSFGIDTQYF
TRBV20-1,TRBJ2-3,CSAQKGGDTQYF
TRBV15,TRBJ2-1,CATSVGRGQQTEQFF
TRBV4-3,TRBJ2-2,CASSQDWWGIGELFF
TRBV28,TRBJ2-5,CASSSRGRETQYF
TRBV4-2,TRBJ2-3,CASSQATSGRIDTQYF
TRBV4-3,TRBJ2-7,CASSQDRSRGFYEQYF
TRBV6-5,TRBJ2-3,CASSYGASTDTQYF
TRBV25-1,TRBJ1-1,CASRGGTGGVEAFF
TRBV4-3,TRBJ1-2,CASSQDAGQGRGGYTF
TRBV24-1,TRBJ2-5,CATSDFGQAGETQYF
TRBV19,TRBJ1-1,CASSPQGTQSFF
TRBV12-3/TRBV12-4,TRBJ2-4,CASSLSGDGGYF
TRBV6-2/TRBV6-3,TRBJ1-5,CASSREGAYNQPQHF
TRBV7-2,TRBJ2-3,CASSFFTAGTDTQYF
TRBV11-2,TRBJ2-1,CASSQIHRQGYNEQFF
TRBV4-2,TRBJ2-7,CASSQDDRTTAHF
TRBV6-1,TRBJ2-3,CASSDSAPGLAGDAQYF
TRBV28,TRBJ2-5,CASSQGRKTQYF
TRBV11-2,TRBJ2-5,CASSKGQAETQYF
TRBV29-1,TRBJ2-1,CSAPRSGVFYNEQFF
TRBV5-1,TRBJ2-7,CASSLVEGGSFSYEQYF
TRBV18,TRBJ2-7,CASSPPDSRGEQYF
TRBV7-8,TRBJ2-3,CASSLGIYGYTDTQYF
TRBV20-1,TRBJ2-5,CSAAEGGRGDQETQYF
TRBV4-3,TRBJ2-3,CASSQVVSYTDTQYF
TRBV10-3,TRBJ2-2,CAISVPSYANTGELFF
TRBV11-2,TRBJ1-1,CASSDRVSTEAFF
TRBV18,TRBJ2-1,CASSAGQGAYNEQFF
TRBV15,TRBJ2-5,CATSVAKETQYF
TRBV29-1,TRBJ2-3,CSVGDSGSTDTQYF
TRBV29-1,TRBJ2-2,CSVEAWVTGELFF
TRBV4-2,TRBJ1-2,CASSQDTGTAYGYTF
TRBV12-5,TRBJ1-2,CASGFPRPGDQQNNYGYTF
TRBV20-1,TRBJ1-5,CSARSGGQPQHF
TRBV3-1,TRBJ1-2,CASSQARGAGSTNYGYTF